These 9 T cell receptor beta chains were all obtained from the same sample, sequenced in a study of T cell responses to AZD1222 COVID-19 vaccine. Sequencing used immunoSEQ multiplex PCR; TCRdb keeps in-frame clones, though not all of them. The sample has some 150,000 clones, approximately 91% seen once; the top ten hold over 3.5%. Material: peripheral blood, obtained on day 0 of AZD1222 vaccination. The source of these receptors is an adult in good health.

The chain carries TRBV16 and TRBJ2-3; D is uncertain. V was shortened by 1 base and J by 5 bases, with 10 bases between the two germline ends. Germline V gene lookup returns CDR1 KGHSY and CDR2 FQNENV. This CDR3 contains 14 residues. CDR3 residues: CASSQFSKEDTQYF. CDR3 in DNA: TGTGCCAGCAGCCAATTTTCTAAGGAAGATACGCAGTATTTT.

The chain combines TRBV9 with TRBJ2-1; the D gene is possibly TRBD2 (5 bases). V was cut by 0 bases and J by 0 bases, with 13 bases left in between. The CDR3 length is 17 residues. Germline CDR1 reads SGDLS; CDR2 reads YYNGEE. The CDR3 here is CASSVASGGSSYNEQFF. CDR3 sequence (DNA): TGTGCCAGCAGCGTAGCTTCCGGCGGGTCCTCCTACAATGAGCAGTTCTTC.

The chain couples TRBV30 to TRBJ2-7; D not certain. From germline, CDR1 is GTSNPN and CDR2 SVGIG (reference sequence). The CDR3 runs 13 residues. V lost 3 bases to trimming and J lost 5 bases, with 14 bases between them. The CDR3 region is CAWSGPATNEQYF. Written as DNA, the CDR3 is TGTGCCTGGAGCGGGCCCGCAACCAACGAGCAGTACTTC.

The CDR3 protein is CASSLSLAGDTGELFF. Written as DNA, the CDR3 is TGTGCCAGCAGTTTGTCCCTAGCGGGAGACACCGGGGAGCTGTTTTTT. The rearrangement uses TRBV28 and TRBJ2-2; 10 bases are shared with TRBD2. Germline trimming cut 3 bases from V and 3 bases from J; bases unmatched to any gene: 4. Germline CDR1 and CDR2: MDHEN and SYDVKM. The CDR3 is 16 residues long. The whole variable domain, remainder taken from reference TRBV28 and TRBJ2-2, is DVKVTQSSRYLVKRTGEKVFLECVQDMDHENMFWYRQDPGLGLRLIYFSYDVKMKEKGDIPEGYSVSREKKERFSLILESASTNQTSMYLCASSLSLAGDTGELFFGEGSRLTVL.

This clone was detected only once. The chain combines TRBV28 with TRBJ2-7; D perhaps matches TRBD1 (6 bases). The CDR3 is 13 amino acids. Germline V lookup: CDR1 MDHEN, CDR2 SYDVKM. V lost 4 bases to trimming and J lost 4 bases, with 11 bases between them. In nucleotides, the CDR3 is TGTGCCAGCAGTTCTGGGGGCTGGTACGAGCAGTACTTC. Its protein product is CASSSGGWYEQYF.

This chain links TRBV10-3 with TRBJ1-1, with D possibly matching TRBD1 (6 bases). The germline V gene encodes CDR1 ENHRY and CDR2 SYGVKD. V shed 8 bases and J shed 4 bases, with 17 bases lying between them. The CDR3 length is 14 residues. The CDR3 nucleotides are TGTGCCATCTCATACGAGGGGGGCCCCACTGAAGCTTTCTTT. Amino acid sequence: CAISYEGGPTEAFF.

CDR3 DNA sequence: TGTGCCAGCAGTGGGGCTGTTGCTAATCAGCCCCAGCATTTT. This translates into CASSGAVANQPQHF. The genes are TRBV2 and TRBJ1-5; D unclear. Trimming stripped 4 bases from V and 4 bases from J, with 11 bases between. CDR3 size: 14 residues. The germline gives CDR1 SNHLY, CDR2 FYNNEI.

This chain connects TRBV4-2 to TRBJ1-1; 10 nucleotides agree with TRBD1. V shed 4 bases, J shed 1 base, and the junction held 12 bases outside the gene matches. The V gene's germline CDR1 is LGHNA and CDR2 YNFKEQ. The CDR3 spans 18 residues. CDR3: CASSPSVGQGLENTEAFF. CDR3 sequence (DNA): TGTGCCAGCAGCCCCTCTGTGGGACAGGGGTTGGAGAACACTGAAGCTTTCTTT.

The rearrangement uses TRBV5-6 and TRBJ2-7, with D possibly being TRBD1 (6 bases). The CDR3 loop spans 12 amino acids. V lost 0 bases and J 6 bases, leaving 7 bases between the germline ends. The germline CDR1 and CDR2 sequences are SGHDT and YYEEEE. CDR3 sequence: CASSLGDIEQYF. The DNA of the CDR3 is TGTGCCAGCAGCTTGGGGGACATCGAGCAGTACTTC. Full variable domain (remainder filled in from reference TRBV5-6 and TRBJ2-7): DAGVTQSPTHLIKTRGQQVTLRCSPKSGHDTVSWYQQALGQGPQFIFQYYEEEERQRGNFPDRFSGHQFPNYSSELNVNALLLGDSALYLCASSLGDIEQYFGPGTRLTVT.